This entry concerns a single TCR beta chain. The antigen this receptor binds is unknown. This entry belongs to a study of synovial regulatory T cells in juvenile arthritis (dated by TCRdb to 2015 to 2017). Study-wide context: Of the sequenced patients, about six received methotrexate, one received methotrexate plus infliximab, a few were therapy-naive, and one had no treatment information. The study compared TCRbeta CDR3 repertoires of blood iaTreg cells, other blood Treg cells and synovial fluid Treg cells from matched patient samples. Effector T cell subsets were also sequenced in the study cohort for comparisons, but only blood and synovial fluid Treg cells are covered by the Treg dataset alone. The TCR repertoire comparisons covered Treg and Teff subsets from roughly twelve JIA patients with active disease. Results the study describes overall, beyond this receptor: Blood iaTreg cells showed lower TCR diversity than other blood Treg cells, consistent with antigen-driven expansion. Across patients, iaTreg TCR repertoires were largely private, and these iaTreg repertoires partially overlapped with synovial Teff and blood CPL repertoires. More CDR3 sequences were shared by synovial Treg cells with iaTreg cells than with other blood Treg cells, and a closer relation was confirmed by Chao-Jaccard similarity.

TCR repertoire donors were about eleven juvenile idiopathic arthritis patients with active disease who had not reached inactive disease, 3 polyarticular and 8 oligoarticular. A median age of approximately 10 years (range about 2.1-25) and a median disease duration of around seven years (range 0.2-19.1) were recorded for the TCR-sequenced patients. Samples for TCR repertoire analysis came from two centres in Italy. Peripheral blood mononuclear cells were isolated using a Histopaque-1077 density gradient and were cryopreserved in around 90% FCS with around 10% DMSO. CDR1 and CDR2 (MNHNY, SVGAGI) derive from the germline V gene (reference sequence). Counted from cysteine to phenylalanine, this CDR3 has 15 amino acids. The coding DNA is unavailable. The library was built by means of the immunoSEQ multiplex PCR assay. Adaptive Biotechnologies carried out the TCRbeta CDR3 sequencing. The study's processing was this. Repertoire similarity was assessed using the Chao-modified Jaccard index and the median clonotype overlap from 200 random subsamples at equal sample size. Similarity analyses used either productive nucleotide sequences or in silico-translated amino acid sequences. Hierarchical clustering with single linkage and t-SNE based on Chao-modified Jaccard distances were applied for the comparison of repertoires. After normalising for sample size, the researchers measured repertoire diversity with the Renyi index across a range of alpha values. TCRdb retrieved this table from immuneACCESS and kept in-frame rearrangements only. Not all clones are present; in checked studies, unresolved V genes account for under half, and no reason is known for the remainder. V, J and clone size reflect that table, while D and trimming were determined from the DNA. This sample's table has entries for 6,100 or so clones. Of the sample, 0.61% falls within the top ten clones.

The sequence joins TRBV6-6 to TRBJ2-2. Sequencing used Treg cells from blood. Explained via the paper, the cell subset or site label denotes: remaining (HLA-DR-negative) circulating blood Treg cells. The source of this sequence is a donor aged 2-30 years with juvenile idiopathic arthritis. The CDR3 sequence is CASSWDHANPGELFF.